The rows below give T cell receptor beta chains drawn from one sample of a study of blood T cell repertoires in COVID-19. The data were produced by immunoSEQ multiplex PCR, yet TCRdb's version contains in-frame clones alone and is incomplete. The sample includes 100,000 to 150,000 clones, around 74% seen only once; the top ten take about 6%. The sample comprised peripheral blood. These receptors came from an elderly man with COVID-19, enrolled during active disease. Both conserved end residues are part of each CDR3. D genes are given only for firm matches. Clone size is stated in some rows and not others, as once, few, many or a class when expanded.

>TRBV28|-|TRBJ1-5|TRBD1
CASSTGVTQPQHF
TGTGCCAGCAGTACAGGGGTTACTCAGCCCCAGCATTTT
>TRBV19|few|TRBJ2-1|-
CASNSGSRANEQFF
TGTGCCAGTAATTCCGGGAGCCGGGCGAATGAGCAGTTCTTC
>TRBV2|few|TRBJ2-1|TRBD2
CASTRGSGDNEQFF
TGTGCCAGCACCCGTGGTAGCGGGGACAATGAGCAGTTCTTC
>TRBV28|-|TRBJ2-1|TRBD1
CASSPGQGRDNEQFF
TGTGCCAGCAGCCCGGGACAGGGGAGGGACAATGAGCAGTTCTTC
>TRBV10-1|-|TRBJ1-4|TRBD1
CASSSTRTGKKLFF
TGCGCCAGCAGTTCTACCCGGACAGGGAAAAAACTGTTTTTT
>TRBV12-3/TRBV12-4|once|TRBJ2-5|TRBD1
CASSSTGVETQYF
TGTGCCAGCAGTAGTACAGGGGTGGAGACCCAGTACTTC
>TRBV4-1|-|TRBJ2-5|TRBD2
CASSPSWTSVRTQETQYF
TGCGCCAGCAGCCCAAGTTGGACTAGCGTTAGAACCCAAGAGACCCAGTACTTC
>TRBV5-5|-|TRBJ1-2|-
CASSLDSLYGYTF
TGTGCCAGCAGCTTGGACAGCCTCTATGGCTACACCTTC
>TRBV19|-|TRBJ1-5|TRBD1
CASSSDRPYSNQPQHF
TGTGCCAGTAGTTCGGACAGGCCCTATAGCAATCAGCCCCAGCATTTT
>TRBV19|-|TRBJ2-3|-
CASSRLASPRSSTDTQYF
TGTGCCAGTAGCCGCTTGGCTAGTCCCCGATCTAGCACAGATACGCAGTATTTT
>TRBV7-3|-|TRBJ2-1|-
CASSLGDSPSYNEQFF
TGTGCCAGCAGCTTAGGTGATAGCCCCTCCTACAATGAGCAGTTCTTC
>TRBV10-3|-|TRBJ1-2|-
CAILSNYGYTF
TGTGCCATCCTTTCTAACTATGGCTACACCTTC
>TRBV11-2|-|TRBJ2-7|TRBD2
CASSLGTSGFEQYF
TGTGCCAGCAGCTTAGGGACTAGCGGGTTTGAGCAGTACTTC
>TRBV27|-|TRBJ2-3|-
CASKPWHVLALTDTQYF
TGTGCCAGCAAACCATGGCACGTATTAGCGCTCACAGATACGCAGTATTTT
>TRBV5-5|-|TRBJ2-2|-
CASSLTVNTGELFF
TGTGCCAGCAGCCTGACAGTGAACACCGGGGAGCTGTTTTTT
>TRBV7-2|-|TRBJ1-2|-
CASRMGRTQGYTF
TGTGCCAGCAGGATGGGTAGGACTCAAGGCTACACCTTC
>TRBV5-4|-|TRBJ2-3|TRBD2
CASSLGGLAGVGDTQYF
TGTGCCAGCAGCTTGGGCGGCCTAGCGGGAGTTGGAGATACGCAGTATTTT
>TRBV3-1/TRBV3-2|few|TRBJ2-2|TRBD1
CASSPPGQFYTGELFF
TGTGCCAGCAGCCCGCCGGGACAGTTTTACACCGGGGAGCTGTTTTTT
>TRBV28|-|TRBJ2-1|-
CASSIQDIYEQFF
TGTGCCAGCAGTATCCAGGACATCTATGAGCAGTTCTTC
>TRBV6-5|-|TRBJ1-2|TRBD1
CASSSPDRGNYGYTF
TGTGCCAGCAGTTCCCCTGACAGGGGCAACTATGGCTACACCTTC
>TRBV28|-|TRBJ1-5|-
CASSLIRPLRGNQPQHF
TGTGCCAGCAGTTTAATCCGCCCCCTTAGAGGCAATCAGCCCCAGCATTTT
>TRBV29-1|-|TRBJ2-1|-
CSAGRGRDNEQFF
TGCAGCGCCGGCAGGGGAAGAGATAATGAGCAGTTCTTC
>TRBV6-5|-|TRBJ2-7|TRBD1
CAAEGAREQYF
TGTGCCGCCGAGGGGGCGCGCGAGCAGTACTTC
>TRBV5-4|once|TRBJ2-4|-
CASSLAADGANIQYF
TGTGCCAGCAGCTTGGCTGCGGATGGGGCAAACATTCAGTACTTC
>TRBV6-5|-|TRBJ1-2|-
CASSAWPYGYTF
TGTGCCAGCAGCGCTTGGCCGTATGGCTACACCTTC
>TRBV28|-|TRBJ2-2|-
CASSLLTEGLAGELFF
TGTGCCAGCAGCCTTTTGACGGAGGGCCTGGCCGGGGAGCTGTTTTTT
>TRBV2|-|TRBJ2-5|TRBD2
CASSAKLAGHETQYF
TGTGCCAGCAGTGCAAAACTAGCGGGACACGAGACCCAGTACTTC
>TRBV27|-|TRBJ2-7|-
CASSSGRTTTYEQYF
TGTGCCAGCAGTAGTGGCCGGACAACTACCTACGAGCAGTACTTC
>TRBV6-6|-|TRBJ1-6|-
CATRVIGNSPLHF
TGTGCCACCCGGGTCATTGGGAATTCACCCCTCCACTTT
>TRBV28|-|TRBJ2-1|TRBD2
CASSSPSGTPYNEQFF
TGTGCCAGCAGTTCTCCTAGCGGGACCCCCTACAATGAGCAGTTCTTC
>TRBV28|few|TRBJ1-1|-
CASSLQMNTEAFF
TGTGCCAGCAGTTTACAAATGAACACTGAAGCTTTCTTT
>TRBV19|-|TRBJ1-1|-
CASSLTGDLNTEAFF
TGTGCCAGTAGTTTGACAGGAGACTTGAACACTGAAGCTTTCTTT
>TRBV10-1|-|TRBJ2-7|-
CASSGGRSTQIF
TGCGCCAGCAGTGGTGGGAGGTCAACGCAGATTTTC
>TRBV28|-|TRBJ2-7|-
CASSLSRDNHYEQYF
TGTGCCAGCAGTTTAAGCCGGGACAACCACTACGAGCAGTACTTC
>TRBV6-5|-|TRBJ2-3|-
CASSYRREDTQYF
TGTGCCAGCAGTTATCGCCGAGAAGATACGCAGTATTTT
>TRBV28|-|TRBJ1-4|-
CASSLLQGRLFF
TGTGCCAGCAGTTTACTACAGGGTCGGCTGTTTTTT
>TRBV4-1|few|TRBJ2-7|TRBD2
CASSQEPAGTYEQYF
TGCGCCAGCAGCCAAGAACCAGCGGGAACCTACGAGCAGTACTTC
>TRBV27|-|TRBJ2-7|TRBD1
CASRGTGGYEQYF
TGTGCCAGCAGAGGGACAGGGGGATACGAGCAGTACTTC
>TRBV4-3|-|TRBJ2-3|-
CASSQDPGQGTDTQYF
TGCGCCAGCAGCCAAGATCCAGGGCAGGGCACAGATACGCAGTATTTT
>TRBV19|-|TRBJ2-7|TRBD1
CASKAQGQGRYEQYF
TGTGCCAGTAAAGCTCAGGGACAGGGCCGCTACGAGCAGTACTTC
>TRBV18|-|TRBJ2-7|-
CASSPSSPRGDPYEQYF
TGTGCCAGCTCACCCTCGTCCCCGCGGGGTGACCCCTACGAGCAGTACTTC